One and the same sample provided the 19 T cell receptor beta chains below, sequenced in a study of control samples from healthy donors and cancer patients. Generated by immunoSEQ multiplex PCR, the TCRdb table keeps only in-frame clones and is missing some. The profile shows roughly 100,000 clones, about 88% of them singletons. Sequences were obtained from blood. The receptor source for this set is a woman in her forties or fifties in good health.

The chain couples TRBV11-2 to TRBJ2-1; 11 bases are a match to TRBD2. The J segment lost 3 bases and the V segment lost 5 bases, leaving 9 bases of the junction unmatched. The germline CDR1 and CDR2 sequences are SGHAT and FQNNGV. CDR3 length: 17 amino acids. For the CDR3, the DNA is TGTGCCAGCAGCGCACGAAGAACTAGCGGGAGCTACAATGAGCAGTTCTTC. This codes for CASSARRTSGSYNEQFF.

Within the sample, this clone is medium-sized. The chain links TRBV4-2 to TRBJ2-7; either TRBD1 or TRBD2 may fit D (6 bases each). CDR3 length equals 15 residues. The V end was cut by 0 bases, the J end by 5 bases, with 14 bases between. Germline V lookup: CDR1 LGHNA, CDR2 YNFKEQ. The CDR3 region is CASSQEEGGGDEQYF. CDR3 nucleotide sequence: TGTGCCAGCAGCCAAGAAGAAGGGGGAGGCGACGAGCAGTACTTC.

This clone was recorded once. This sequence joins TRBV7-6 and TRBJ2-3; D may correspond to TRBD1 or TRBD2 (5 bases each). The CDR3 is 18 amino acids. CDR1 is SGHVS and CDR2 is FNYEAQ in the germline V gene. The ends were cut back, 0 bases at V and 0 bases at J, with 16 bases in the middle. CDR3: CASSLAPSPGRSTDTQYF. The CDR3 DNA follows: TGTGCCAGCAGCTTAGCGCCTTCACCGGGACGCAGCACAGATACGCAGTATTTT.

The J gene is TRBJ2-7, the V gene TRBV7-2, with TRBD2 matching over 10 bases. The CDR3 runs 14 residues. Trimming at V came to 6 bases and at J to 1 base, leaving 3 bases not matched to a gene. Germline CDR1 and CDR2: SGHTA and FQGNSA. The CDR3 DNA follows: TGTGCCAGCAGAGAACTAGCGGGGTCCTACGAGCAGTACTTC. It encodes CASRELAGSYEQYF.

CDR3 sequence: CASSGQYPSTDTQYF. For the CDR3, the DNA is TGTGCCAGCAGTGGACAGTACCCTAGCACAGATACGCAGTATTTT. V is TRBV2 and J is TRBJ2-3; D possibly corresponds to TRBD1 (5 bases). V lost 4 bases, J lost 0 bases, and 11 bases lay in between. This CDR3 region has 15 residues. Germline CDR1 is SNHLY and CDR2 is FYNNEI.

This chain links TRBV7-3 with TRBJ2-5, with TRBD1 matching over 7 bases. Per the germline V gene, CDR1 is SGHTA and CDR2 is FQGTGA. The CDR3 loop spans 17 amino acids. V lost 6 bases and J lost 4; bases outside the gene matches: 17. CDR3 coding DNA: TGTGCCAGCAGTTCCACTGGACTCCCTCCAGGGGGAGAGACCCAGTACTTC. This translates into CASSSTGLPPGGETQYF.

The V gene is TRBV7-2, the J gene TRBJ2-5, with 7 bases that match TRBD2. This CDR3 is built from 14 residues. After removal of 3 bases from V and 5 bases from J, the junction contained 6 bases not matched to a gene. The germline V gene has CDR1 SGHTA and CDR2 FQGNSA. CDR3 nucleotides: TGTGCCAGCAGCTTTTCTAGCGGAGGGGAGACCCAGTACTTC. Encoded protein: CASSFSSGGETQYF.

The V call is TRBV7-2, the J call TRBJ1-6, with 7 bases that match TRBD1. This CDR3 is built from 17 residues. Germline V gives CDR1 SGHTA, CDR2 FQGNSA. V trimming: 1 base; J trimming: 4 bases; junction bases outside the gene matches: 7. DNA of the CDR3: TGTGCCAGCAGCTTAGAAGACAGGGTACTATATAATTCACCCCTCCACTTT. Its translation: CASSLEDRVLYNSPLHF.

The chain employs TRBV9 and TRBJ1-6; the D is unclear. Germline V gene lookup returns CDR1 SGDLS and CDR2 YYNGEE. Deletions cut 2 bases from V and 0 bases from J, with 12 bases between. This CDR3 is built from 17 residues. In DNA form, the CDR3 reads TGTGCCAGCAGCGTGAAAAACACGAGCTCCTATAATTCACCCCTCCACTTT. Translated: CASSVKNTSSYNSPLHF.

The chain has TRBV7-2 and TRBJ2-6, with a tentative D call TRBD2 (7 bases). The ends were cut back, 3 bases at V and 0 bases at J, with 18 bases in the middle. This CDR3 region has 19 residues. The germline CDR1 and CDR2 sequences are SGHTA and FQGNSA. The CDR3 loop is CASSLPGRGVPSGANVLTF. CDR3 DNA: TGTGCCAGCAGCTTGCCGGGGAGGGGGGTCCCCTCTGGGGCCAACGTCCTGACTTTC. The variable domain in full, with the rest retrieved from reference TRBV7-2 and TRBJ2-6, is GAGVSQSPSNKVTEKGKDVELRCDPISGHTALYWYRQSLGQGLEFLIYFQGNSAPDKSGLPSDRFSAERTGGSVSTLTIQRTQQEDSAVYLCASSLPGRGVPSGANVLTFGAGSRLTVL.

The table lists this clone with a few counts. This chain uses TRBV12-3 or TRBV12-4 with TRBJ1-2; D is uncertain. Trimming left V 0 bases short and J 8 bases short, with 4 bases between. This CDR3 is built from 11 residues. CDR3 DNA sequence: TGTGCCAGCAGTTTAGCGGGGGGCTACACCTTC. This gives the protein CASSLAGGYTF.

This chain links TRBV2 with TRBJ1-2, with D unresolved. In germline, CDR1 is SNHLY, CDR2 FYNNEI. V was trimmed by 2 bases and J by 8 bases, leaving 18 bases between them. The CDR3 is 15 residues long. CDR3 coding DNA: TGTGCCAGCAGTGAAATCTGGGCTGAGGCGCGGGGCTACACCTTC. Its translation is CASSEIWAEARGYTF.

This clone was found once. The chain recombines TRBV21-1 with TRBJ2-5; TRBD2 is the table's D call, not checked against the DNA. TRBV21-1 is labeled a pseudogene. The CDR3 spans 14 residues. The DNA of the CDR3 is TGTGCCAGCAGCACTAGCGGGGGGGAAGAGACCCAGTACTTC. It is translated as CASSTSGGEETQYF.

This clone was seen only once. The chain links TRBV7-9 to TRBJ2-2, with D perhaps TRBD1 (6 bases). Trimming took 4 bases from V and 1 from J, leaving 10 bases between them. The CDR3 extends over 15 amino acids. The germline CDR1 and CDR2 sequences are SEHNR and FQNEAQ (reference sequence). CDR3 DNA: TGTGCCAGCAGCTCCGACAGGATGAACACCGGGGAGCTGTTTTTT. It translates to CASSSDRMNTGELFF.

This clone has a single count. V and J are TRBV6-1 and TRBJ1-2; no reliable D call. The V end lost 2 bases, the J end lost 10 bases, and 11 bases lay between the germline ends. Germline V gene sequence: CDR1 MNHNS, CDR2 SASEGT. This CDR3 has 12 residues. The CDR3: CASSEYSRPYTF. The CDR3 region has the DNA TGTGCCAGCAGTGAATATTCGAGACCCTACACCTTC.

This clone was picked up a small number of times. The rearrangement joins TRBV12-3 or TRBV12-4 to TRBJ1-2; D is ambiguous. V dropped 9 bases and J dropped 5 bases, with 7 bases sitting between them. This CDR3 region has 10 residues. The CDR3 is CASSSYGYTF. The CDR3 nucleotides are TGTGCCAGTTCCTCGTATGGCTACACCTTC.

V and J are TRBV14 and TRBJ2-3; D unresolved. CDR1 and CDR2 (germline): SGHDN, FVKESK. This CDR3 region has 15 residues. Trimming cost V 6 bases and J 4 bases, with 17 bases left between them. In DNA, the CDR3 is TGTGCCAGCAGTCCCCGATTAAGCCCGGCAGATACGCAGTATTTT. Its protein is CASSPRLSPADTQYF.

The CDR3 loop is CASSQSDFGTKPYNEQFF. The CDR3 region has the DNA TGCGCCAGCAGTCAATCGGACTTTGGGACAAAACCTTACAATGAGCAGTTCTTC. The chain uses TRBV23-1 and TRBJ2-1, with D possibly TRBD1 on 6 matching bases. TRBV23-1 qualifies as an ORF whose function is uncertain. This CDR3 contains 18 residues. Trimming took 0 bases from V and 4 from J, leaving 19 bases between them.

The chain recombines TRBV4-3 with TRBJ1-3; unclear D gene. The V and J ends lost 0 bases and 4 bases respectively, with 7 bases between them. The CDR3 length is 14 residues. CDR1 is LGHNA, CDR2 YSLEER, per germline. As DNA, the CDR3 is TGCGCCAGCAGCCAAGATCTAAAGGGAAACACCATATATTTT. Its translation is CASSQDLKGNTIYF.